This passage covers 17 T cell receptor beta chains from one sample sequenced in a study of blood T cell repertoires in COVID-19. Clones were sequenced by immunoSEQ multiplex PCR, and TCRdb holds only the in-frame ones, with some missing. Here the sample spans over 75,000 clones, 75% to 90% being singletons. The sequencing sample was made of peripheral blood. The source of these receptors is a human donor with active COVID-19. The donor label of this sample is uncertain.

The chain employs TRBV7-3 and TRBJ1-2; 7 bases align to TRBD1. The CDR3 sequence is 15 residues long. V dropped 2 bases and J dropped 2; count of bases not matched to a gene: 5. Germline-derived CDR1 and CDR2 are SGHTA and FQGTGA. For the CDR3, the DNA is TGTGCCAGCAGCTTAGCCCCGGGACAGAACTATGGCTACACCTTC. Its protein product is CASSLAPGQNYGYTF.

The genes are TRBV18 and TRBJ2-3; 8 bases agree with TRBD2. V lost 0 bases to trimming and J lost 6 bases; unmatched junction nucleotides: 11. Germline CDR1 KGHSH, CDR2 LQKENI. This CDR3 spans 17 amino acids. CDR3 sequence: CASSPPGVTSGGDTQYF. Here the CDR3 DNA reads TGTGCCAGCTCACCACCTGGTGTAACTAGCGGTGGGGATACGCAGTATTTT.

The chain is built from TRBV6-2 or TRBV6-3 and TRBJ2-1; 12 bases line up with TRBD2. The CDR3 sequence is 16 residues long. Germline-derived CDR1 and CDR2 are MNHEY and SVGEGT. J lost 7 bases, V lost 0 bases, and 4 bases had no gene match. The CDR3 DNA follows: TGTGCCAGCAGTTACTCGGCTAGCGGGGGGGCTAATGAGCAGTTCTTC. As protein: CASSYSASGGANEQFF.

The chain employs TRBV7-2 and TRBJ2-3, with TRBD2 matching 14 bases. Germline CDR1 and CDR2: SGHTA and FQGNSA. The V gene end was trimmed by 1 base and the J gene end by 5 bases; junction bases not matched to a gene: 8. CDR3 length: 18 amino acids. CDR3 coding DNA: TGTGCCAGCAGCTTAGGGAATGGACTAGCGGGGGGCATAGATACGCAGTATTTT. This codes for CASSLGNGLAGGIDTQYF.

The chain uses TRBV7-2 and TRBJ2-3; D gene ambiguous. Trimming left V 1 base short and J 6 bases short, with 11 bases between. From germline, CDR1 is SGHTA and CDR2 FQGNSA. The CDR3 has 14 amino acids. CDR3 amino acids: CASSLGSSGDTQYF. In nucleotides, the CDR3 is TGTGCCAGCAGCTTAGGGAGCAGTGGGGATACGCAGTATTTT. Supplemented by reference TRBV7-2 and TRBJ2-3, the full variable domain reads GAGVSQSPSNKVTEKGKDVELRCDPISGHTALYWYRQSLGQGLEFLIYFQGNSAPDKSGLPSDRFSAERTGGSVSTLTIQRTQQEDSAVYLCASSLGSSGDTQYFGPGTRLTVL.

The rearrangement joins TRBV5-6 to TRBJ1-1, with D possibly TRBD1 on 6 matching bases. Trimming stripped 0 bases from V and 7 bases from J, with 10 bases between. The germline CDR1 and CDR2 sequences are SGHDT and YYEEEE. The CDR3 loop spans 13 amino acids. The CDR3 nucleotides read TGTGCCAGCAGCTTGGGAAACAGGGTTGAAGCTTTCTTT. This sequence encodes CASSLGNRVEAFF. The complete variable domain, with remaining parts taken from reference TRBV5-6 and TRBJ1-1, reads DAGVTQSPTHLIKTRGQQVTLRCSPKSGHDTVSWYQQALGQGPQFIFQYYEEEERQRGNFPDRFSGHQFPNYSSELNVNALLLGDSALYLCASSLGNRVEAFFGQGTRLTVV.

V gene TRBV7-2 combines with J gene TRBJ1-5; D is unresolved. With 3 bases removed from V and 7 bases from J, the gap between germline ends came to 10 bases. CDR1 and CDR2 (germline): SGHTA, FQGNSA. This CDR3 is 13 amino acids long. CDR3 amino acids: CASSFNAVQPQHF. CDR3 DNA: TGTGCCAGCAGCTTTAACGCAGTCCAGCCCCAGCATTTT.

J is TRBJ1-6 and V is TRBV5-4; D perhaps matches TRBD1 (5 bases). Trimming removed 0 bases at V and 10 bases at J, with 14 bases between. The CDR3 spans 15 residues. Germline CDR1 is SGHNT and CDR2 is YYREEE (reference sequence). DNA of the CDR3: TGTGCCAGCAGCTTGGCCCAGGGATTGTACTCACCCCTCCACTTT. Translated: CASSLAQGLYSPLHF. The full variable domain, with the rest looked up from reference TRBV5-4 and TRBJ1-6, is ETGVTQSPTHLIKTRGQQVTLRCSSQSGHNTVSWYQQALGQGPQFIFQYYREEENGRGNFPPRFSGLQFPNYSSELNVNALELDDSALYLCASSLAQGLYSPLHFGNGTRLTVT.

This clone was seen more than once but under ten times. The chain recombines TRBV5-1 with TRBJ2-2, with TRBD2 matching 7 bases. CDR3 length: 15 residues. The J segment lost 5 bases and the V segment lost 4 bases, leaving 8 bases of the junction unmatched. Germline V lookup: CDR1 SGHRS, CDR2 YFSETQ. CDR3 nucleotides: TGCGCCAGCAGCCCTATCGGGGGGAAAACCGGGGAGCTGTTTTTT. Translating gives CASSPIGGKTGELFF.

This sequence joins TRBV7-9 and TRBJ1-5, with 8 bases lining up with TRBD1. Per germline, CDR1 SEHNR and CDR2 FQNEAQ (reference sequence). V was clipped by 6 bases and J by 6 bases; unmatched bases: 10. The length of the CDR3 is 15 residues. The CDR3 bases are TGTGCCAGCAGTCAAACAGGGGGGACCGGTCAGCCCCAGCATTTT. Amino acid sequence: CASSQTGGTGQPQHF.

The chain combines TRBV7-9 with TRBJ2-1; maybe TRBD1 (6 bases). V dropped 6 bases and J dropped 5 bases, with 11 bases sitting between them. The germline CDR1 and CDR2 sequences are SEHNR and FQNEAQ (reference sequence). There are 13 residues in the CDR3. Written as DNA, the CDR3 is TGTGCCAGCAGAAAGACAGGAAACAATGAGCAGTTCTTC. This sequence encodes CASRKTGNNEQFF.

The CDR3 spells CATGRGALNTEAFF. CDR3 bases: TGTGCCACCGGACGCGGGGCCCTGAACACTGAAGCTTTCTTT. The chain links TRBV5-6 to TRBJ1-1; D possibly corresponds to TRBD1 (5 bases). V shed 9 bases and J shed 0 bases, with 15 bases lying between them. The CDR3 has 14 residues. CDR1 is SGHDT and CDR2 is YYEEEE in the germline V gene.

The chain joins TRBV27 to TRBJ2-1, with 14 bases aligning to TRBD2. The germline gives CDR1 MNHEY, CDR2 SMNVEV (reference sequence). CDR3 length: 15 amino acids. The J segment lost 6 bases and the V segment lost 4 bases, leaving 2 bases of the junction unmatched. CDR3 in DNA: TGTGCCAGCAGTTCGGGACTAGCGGGGGTCAATGAGCAGTTCTTC. Translation: CASSSGLAGVNEQFF.

In this sample, this clone turned up once. The chain is built from TRBV7-2 and TRBJ1-1, with a weak D call TRBD1 (5 bases). The germline V gene has CDR1 SGHTA and CDR2 FQGNSA. The CDR3 loop spans 14 amino acids. Trimming removed 5 bases at V and 4 bases at J, with 14 bases between. The DNA for the CDR3 is TGTGCCAGCAGCCCGGGTCAGGGTGGCACTGAAGCTTTCTTT. This gives the protein CASSPGQGGTEAFF. The full variable domain, completed using reference TRBV7-2 and TRBJ1-1, is GAGVSQSPSNKVTEKGKDVELRCDPISGHTALYWYRQSLGQGLEFLIYFQGNSAPDKSGLPSDRFSAERTGGSVSTLTIQRTQQEDSAVYLCASSPGQGGTEAFFGQGTRLTVV.

This chain uses TRBV9 with TRBJ1-2, with D uncertain. The CDR3 is 14 amino acids. From germline, CDR1 is SGDLS and CDR2 YYNGEE. Deletions cut 0 bases from V and 4 bases from J, with 10 bases between. CDR3: CASSVDGSVYGYTF. In DNA form, the CDR3 reads TGTGCCAGCAGCGTAGATGGGAGCGTCTATGGCTACACCTTC. The complete variable domain, with remaining parts taken from reference TRBV9 and TRBJ1-2, reads DSGVTQTPKHLITATGQRVTLRCSPRSGDLSVYWYQQSLDQGLQFLIQYYNGEERAKGNILERFSAQQFPDLHSELNLSSLELGDSALYFCASSVDGSVYGYTFGSGTRLTVV.

The CDR3: CASSQEWRGHGYTF. In nucleotides, the CDR3 is TGCGCCAGCAGCCAAGAGTGGAGGGGCCATGGCTACACCTTC. The chain joins TRBV4-3 to TRBJ1-2, with a weak D call TRBD1 (5 bases). The CDR3 contains 14 residues. CDR1 is LGHNA and CDR2 is YSLEER in the germline V gene. Trimming left V 0 bases short and J 6 bases short, with 11 bases between.

J is TRBJ1-2 and V is TRBV29-1; 8 nucleotides match TRBD1. With 6 bases clipped from V and 8 bases from J, the junction kept 5 bases outside the gene matches. Germline CDR1 is SQVTM and CDR2 is ANQGSEA. The CDR3 has 11 residues. The DNA of the CDR3 is TGCAGCGTGGACAGGGTGGAAGGCTACACCTTC. Translating gives CSVDRVEGYTF.